Following are 9 T cell receptor beta chains from one sample sequenced in a study of blood T cells in healthy people across ages. A second PCR of roughly 6 to 12 cycles used a sample-barcoded 5' primer and a J-beta primer mix. MiXCR, run by TCRdb on the 5' RACE reads, gives a single entry per CDR3 protein. This sample has 1,800,000 or so distinct CDR3 sequences; roughly 43% occur once, and the top ten carry roughly 24%. The sequenced sample was blood. These receptors originate from a human donor in good health.

This clonotype was seen a few times. This rearrangement joins TRBV7-8 to TRBJ2-1; 11 bases map to TRBD1. The CDR3 loop spans 17 amino acids. Per the germline V gene, CDR1 is SGHVS and CDR2 is FQNEAQ. J gave up 5 bases and V 2 bases, and 8 bases lay outside the gene matches. CDR3 DNA: TGTGCCAGCAGCTTAAAATCCGGGACAGGGGGAAACAATGAGCAGTTCTTC. The encoded protein is CASSLKSGTGGNNEQFF.

V and J are TRBV7-6 and TRBJ1-5; the D is unclear. Germline V gives CDR1 SGHVS, CDR2 FNYEAQ. The CDR3 spans 13 residues. V lost 6 bases to trimming and J lost 7 bases, with 13 bases between them. CDR3 DNA: TGTGCCAGCAGTGGCCGCGGTGGACAGCCCCAGCATTTT. This encodes CASSGRGGQPQHF.

V is TRBV28 and J is TRBJ1-3, with D hard to call. V was cut by 3 bases and J by 8 bases, with 8 bases left in between. Germline CDR1 is MDHEN and CDR2 is SYDVKM. The CDR3 is 12 amino acids. CDR3 sequence reads: CASSFVRDTIYF. The CDR3 nucleotides read TGTGCCAGCAGTTTCGTTAGGGACACCATATATTTT.

On this clonotype itself: One junction end does not reproduce the germline sequence, and a read error may be involved. The gene calls are TRBV7-2 and TRBJ2-5; D may be TRBD1 or TRBD2 (6 bases each). This CDR3 spans 19 amino acids. CDR1 and CDR2 from the germline V gene are SGHTA and FQGNSA. CDR3 nucleotide sequence: TGTGCCAGCAGCTTTTTGGCCCTAAGAGAGGGGGGTCCGGCGGAGACCCGGTACTTC. Amino acids: CASSFLALREGGPAETRYF.

The rearrangement links TRBV7-9 to TRBJ2-1, with D tentatively TRBD2 (6 bases). Germline-derived CDR1 and CDR2 are SEHNR and FQNEAQ (reference sequence). Trimming removed 2 bases at V and 5 bases at J, with 16 bases between. CDR3 length: 16 residues. The CDR3 DNA sequence: TGTGCCAGCAGCTTACGGGGCTCGGGAGACCACAATGAGCAGTTCTTC. Translated: CASSLRGSGDHNEQFF.

The chain recombines TRBV4-1 with TRBJ1-5, with 8 nucleotides matching TRBD1. The CDR3 consists of 16 residues. Germline V lookup: CDR1 MGHRA, CDR2 YSYEKL. After removal of 1 base from V and 7 bases from J, the junction contained 9 bases not matched to a gene. The CDR3 protein is CASSQVGTGGRQPQHF. The DNA of the CDR3 is TGCGCCAGCAGCCAAGTGGGTACAGGGGGTCGACAGCCCCAGCATTTT.

J is TRBJ1-6 and V is TRBV2; TRBD1 aligns across 9 bases. CDR3 size: 14 residues. Germline CDR1 SNHLY, CDR2 FYNNEI. V gave up 7 bases and J gave up 9 bases; unmatched junction bases: 7. The chain's CDR3 is CASTGTGYGSPLHF. The CDR3 region has the DNA TGTGCCAGCACCGGGACAGGGTATGGTTCACCCCTCCACTTT.

This clonotype was detected a few times. V and J are TRBV20-1 and TRBJ2-5, with 12 bases lining up with TRBD2. The germline CDR1 and CDR2 sequences are DFQATT and SNEGSKA (reference sequence). The CDR3 length is 16 residues. Losses at the gene ends were 3 bases for V and 4 bases for J; bases not matched to a gene: 9. CDR3 protein: CSARELAGGLSETQYF. The DNA of the CDR3 is TGCAGTGCTAGGGAACTAGCGGGGGGTTTATCAGAGACCCAGTACTTC.

The chain has TRBV3-1 and TRBJ1-2; 7 bases are a match to TRBD1. CDR3 length: 15 residues. CDR1 and CDR2 (germline): LGHDT, YNNKEL (reference sequence). J gave up 2 bases and V 1 base, and 4 bases lay outside the gene matches. The CDR3 DNA sequence: TGTGCCAGCAGCCAAGGGACAGGACGAAACTATGGCTACACCTTC. Protein product: CASSQGTGRNYGYTF.